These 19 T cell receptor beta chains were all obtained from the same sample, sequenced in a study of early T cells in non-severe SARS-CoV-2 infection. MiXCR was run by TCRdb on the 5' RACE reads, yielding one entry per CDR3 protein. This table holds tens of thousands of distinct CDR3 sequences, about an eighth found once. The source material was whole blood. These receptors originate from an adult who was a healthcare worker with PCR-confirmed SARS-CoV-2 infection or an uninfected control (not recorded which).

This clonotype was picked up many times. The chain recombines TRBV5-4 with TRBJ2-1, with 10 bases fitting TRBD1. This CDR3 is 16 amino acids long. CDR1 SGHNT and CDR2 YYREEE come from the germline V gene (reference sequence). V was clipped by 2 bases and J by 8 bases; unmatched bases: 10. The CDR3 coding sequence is TGTGCCAGCAGCTTAGGCGGGACAGGGGCTTTCGATGAGCAGTTCTTC. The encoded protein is CASSLGGTGAFDEQFF.

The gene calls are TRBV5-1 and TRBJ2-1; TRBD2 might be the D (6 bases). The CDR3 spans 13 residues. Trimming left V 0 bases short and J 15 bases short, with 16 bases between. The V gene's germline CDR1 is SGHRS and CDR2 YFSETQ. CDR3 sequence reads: CASSLEPSVMPFF. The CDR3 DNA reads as TGCGCCAGCAGCTTGGAGCCTAGCGTTATGCCGTTCTTC.

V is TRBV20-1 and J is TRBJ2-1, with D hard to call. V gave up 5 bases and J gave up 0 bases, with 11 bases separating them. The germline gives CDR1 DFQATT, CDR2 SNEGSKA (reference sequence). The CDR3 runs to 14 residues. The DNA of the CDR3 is TGCAGTGCTGCCCGCCCCCGCTCCTACAATGAGCAGTTCTTC. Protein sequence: CSAARPRSYNEQFF.

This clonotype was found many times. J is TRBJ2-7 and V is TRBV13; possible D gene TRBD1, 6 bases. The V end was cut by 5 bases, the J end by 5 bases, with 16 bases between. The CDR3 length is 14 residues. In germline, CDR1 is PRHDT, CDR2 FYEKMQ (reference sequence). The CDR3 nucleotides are TGTGCCAGCAGCGACAGGCGAGGGGCTAACGAGCAGTACTTC. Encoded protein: CASSDRRGANEQYF.

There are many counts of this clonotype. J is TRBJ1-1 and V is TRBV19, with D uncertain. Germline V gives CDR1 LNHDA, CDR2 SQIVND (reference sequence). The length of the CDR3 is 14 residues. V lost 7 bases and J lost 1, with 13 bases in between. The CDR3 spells CASNPDSRNTEAFF. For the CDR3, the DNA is TGTGCCAGTAACCCTGACTCTCGGAACACTGAAGCTTTCTTT. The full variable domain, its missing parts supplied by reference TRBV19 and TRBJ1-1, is DGGITQSPKYLFRKEGQNVTLSCEQNLNHDAMYWYRQDPGQGLRLIYYSQIVNDFQKGDIAEGYSVSREKKESFPLTVTSAQKNPTAFYLCASNPDSRNTEAFFGQGTRLTVV.

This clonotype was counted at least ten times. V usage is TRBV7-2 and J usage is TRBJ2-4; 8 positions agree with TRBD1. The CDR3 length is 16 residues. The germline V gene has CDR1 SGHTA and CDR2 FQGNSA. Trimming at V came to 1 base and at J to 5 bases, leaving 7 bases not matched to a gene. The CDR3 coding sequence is TGTGCCAGCAGCTTAGGGCGGACAGGGTTGGAAAACATTCAGTACTTC. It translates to CASSLGRTGLENIQYF.

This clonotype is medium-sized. CDR3 region: CASSLDRDTDTQYF. CDR3 sequence (DNA): TGTGCCAGCAGCTTGGACAGGGACACAGATACGCAGTATTTT. The chain recombines TRBV5-6 with TRBJ2-3, with a weak D call TRBD1 (6 bases). CDR1 and CDR2 from the germline V gene are SGHDT and YYEEEE. Trimming pared 0 bases from V and 2 bases from J, leaving 7 bases between. The CDR3 length is 14 residues.

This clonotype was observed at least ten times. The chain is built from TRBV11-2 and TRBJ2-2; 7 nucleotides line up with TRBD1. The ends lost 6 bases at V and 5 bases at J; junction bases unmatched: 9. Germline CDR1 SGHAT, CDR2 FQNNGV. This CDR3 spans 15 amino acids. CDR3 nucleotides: TGTGCCAGCAGTTCAGACAGACAGGGAACCGGGGAGCTGTTTTTT. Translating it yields CASSSDRQGTGELFF.

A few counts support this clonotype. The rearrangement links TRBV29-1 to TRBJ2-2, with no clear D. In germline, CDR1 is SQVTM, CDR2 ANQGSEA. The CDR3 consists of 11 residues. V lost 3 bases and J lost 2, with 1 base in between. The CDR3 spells CSVDNTGELFF. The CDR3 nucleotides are TGCAGCGTTGATAACACCGGGGAGCTGTTTTTT.

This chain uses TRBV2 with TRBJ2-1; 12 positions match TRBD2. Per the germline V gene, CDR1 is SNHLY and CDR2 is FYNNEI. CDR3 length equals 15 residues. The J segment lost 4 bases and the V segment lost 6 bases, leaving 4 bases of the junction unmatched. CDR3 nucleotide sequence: TGTGCCAGCAGCGGTACTAGCGGGGGGTACAATGAGCAGTTCTTC. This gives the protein CASSGTSGGYNEQFF.

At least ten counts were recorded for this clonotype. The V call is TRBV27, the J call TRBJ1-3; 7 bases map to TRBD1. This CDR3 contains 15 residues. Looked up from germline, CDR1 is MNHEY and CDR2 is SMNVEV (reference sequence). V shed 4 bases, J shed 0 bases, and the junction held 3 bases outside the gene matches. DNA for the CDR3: TGTGCCAGCAGTTGGGACAGCCGCTCTGGAAACACCATATATTTT. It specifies CASSWDSRSGNTIYF.

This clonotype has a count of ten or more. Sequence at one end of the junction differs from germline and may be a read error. The CDR3: CASSQVSGRLHERFF. DNA of the CDR3: TGCGCCAGCAGCCAAGTTAGCGGGAGACTGCATGAGCGGTTCTTC. The chain recombines TRBV4-3 with TRBJ2-1; 9 bases are a match to TRBD2. Germline V CDR1 and CDR2: LGHNA, YSLEER. The CDR3 runs to 15 residues.

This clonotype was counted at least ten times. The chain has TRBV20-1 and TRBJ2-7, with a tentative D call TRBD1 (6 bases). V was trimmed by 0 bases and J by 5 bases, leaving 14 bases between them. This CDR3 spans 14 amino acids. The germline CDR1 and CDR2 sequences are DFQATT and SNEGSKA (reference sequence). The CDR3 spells CSARDSSGADEQYF. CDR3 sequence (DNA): TGCAGTGCTAGAGATAGCTCAGGGGCTGACGAGCAGTACTTC.

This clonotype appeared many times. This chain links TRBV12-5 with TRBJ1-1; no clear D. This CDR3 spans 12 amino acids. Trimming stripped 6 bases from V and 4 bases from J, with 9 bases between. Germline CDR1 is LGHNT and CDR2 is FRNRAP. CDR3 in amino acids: CASGYWGTEAFF. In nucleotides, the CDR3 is TGTGCTAGTGGATACTGGGGCACTGAAGCTTTCTTT.

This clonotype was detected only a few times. This CDR3 is CSVDRGYGYTF. DNA of the CDR3: TGCAGCGTTGACAGGGGCTATGGCTACACCTTC. V usage is TRBV29-1 and J usage is TRBJ1-2, with D perhaps matching TRBD1 (6 bases). The CDR3 spans 11 residues. V shed 3 bases and J shed 4 bases, with 6 bases lying between them. Germline V gene data show CDR1 as SQVTM and CDR2 as ANQGSEA. The variable domain in full, completed from reference TRBV29-1 and TRBJ1-2, reads SAVISQKPSRDICQRGTSLTIQCQVDSQVTMMFWYRQQPGQSLTLIATANQGSEATYESGFVIDKFPISRPNLTFSTLTVSNMSPEDSSIYLCSVDRGYGYTFGSGTRLTVV.

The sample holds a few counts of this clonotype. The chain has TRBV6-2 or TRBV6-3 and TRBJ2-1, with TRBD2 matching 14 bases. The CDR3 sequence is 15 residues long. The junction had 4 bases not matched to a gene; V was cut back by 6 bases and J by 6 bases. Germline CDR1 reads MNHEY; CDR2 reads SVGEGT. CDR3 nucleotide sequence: TGTGCCAGCAGACGGGGACTAGCGGGAGTCAATGAGCAGTTCTTC. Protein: CASRRGLAGVNEQFF.

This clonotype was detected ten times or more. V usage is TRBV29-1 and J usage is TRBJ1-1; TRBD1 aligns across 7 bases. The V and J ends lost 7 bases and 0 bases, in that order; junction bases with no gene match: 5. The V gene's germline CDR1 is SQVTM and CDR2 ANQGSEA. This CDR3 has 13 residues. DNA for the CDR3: TGCAGCGGAATGGGACAGTTGAACACTGAAGCTTTCTTT. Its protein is CSGMGQLNTEAFF.

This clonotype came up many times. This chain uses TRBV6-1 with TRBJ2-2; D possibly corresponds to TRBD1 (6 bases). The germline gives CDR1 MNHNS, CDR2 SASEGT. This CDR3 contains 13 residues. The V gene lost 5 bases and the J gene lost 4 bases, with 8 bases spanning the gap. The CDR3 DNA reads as TGTGCCAGCAGTCGAGGGGGCACCGGGGAGCTGTTTTTT. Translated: CASSRGGTGELFF.

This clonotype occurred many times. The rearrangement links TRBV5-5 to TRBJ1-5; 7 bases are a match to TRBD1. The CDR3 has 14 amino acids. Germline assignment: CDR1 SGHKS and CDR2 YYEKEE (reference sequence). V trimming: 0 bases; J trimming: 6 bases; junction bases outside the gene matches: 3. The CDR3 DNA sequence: TGTGCCAGCAGCTTGGGACAGGGAGCTCAGCCCCAGCATTTT. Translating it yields CASSLGQGAQPQHF. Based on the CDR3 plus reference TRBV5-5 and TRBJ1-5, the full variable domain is DAGVTQSPTHLIKTRGQQVTLRCSPISGHKSVSWYQQVLGQGPQFIFQYYEKEERGRGNFPDRFSARQFPNYSSELNVNALLLGDSALYLCASSLGQGAQPQHFGDGTRLSIL.